The 32 T cell receptor beta chains presented below share a single source sample, sequenced in a study of T cell repertoires in cytomegalovirus infection. One entry per CDR3 protein, called by TCRdb with MiXCR from the reads. Of around 740,000 distinct CDR3 sequences listed, 35% to 40% are singletons. Sequencing was done on a sample of PBMCs. Receptors were obtained from a human donor in good health (CMV status not recorded). Some clones in this sample may be carry-over from other donors' samples.

This sequence joins TRBV5-5 and TRBJ2-7, with 8 bases that match TRBD2. Per the germline V gene, CDR1 is SGHKS and CDR2 is YYEKEE (reference sequence). The CDR3 length is 15 residues. V dropped 2 bases and J dropped 5; count of bases not matched to a gene: 9. CDR3 sequence: CASSFFREGGDEQYF. CDR3 in DNA: TGTGCCAGCAGCTTTTTCCGGGAGGGCGGCGACGAGCAGTACTTC.

This clonotype was picked up many times. The rearrangement joins TRBV7-9 to TRBJ1-1; D gene ambiguous. The CDR3 spans 14 residues. V lost 1 base and J 1 base, leaving 7 bases between the germline ends. The germline V gene has CDR1 SEHNR and CDR2 FQNEAQ (reference sequence). CDR3 in amino acids: CASSLGSGNTEAFF. The CDR3 DNA reads TGTGCCAGCAGCTTAGGTTCAGGGAACACTGAAGCTTTCTTT.

This clonotype was seen only a few times. The V and J genes are TRBV27 and TRBJ1-5; D gene ambiguous. V was clipped by 7 bases and J by 1 base, with 14 bases between them. CDR1 is MNHEY and CDR2 is SMNVEV in the germline V gene (reference sequence). The CDR3 runs to 15 residues. This CDR3 is CASNPGGGSNQPQHF. The CDR3 DNA sequence: TGTGCCAGCAATCCCGGAGGCGGGAGCAATCAGCCCCAGCATTTT.

Notes on this clonotype: Since the CDR3 does not end with the conserved phenylalanine or tryptophan, this likely comes from a read error. The CDR3 region has the DNA TGCAGTGCCACGTCGGACCCTCATGGCTACACCTTA. Protein: CSATSDPHGYTL. The V and J genes are TRBV20-1 and TRBJ1-2; D not resolved. CDR3 size: 12 residues. Deletions cut 6 bases from V and 6 bases from J, with 14 bases between. The germline gives CDR1 DFQATT, CDR2 SNEGSKA (reference sequence).

Only a few counts were recorded for this clonotype. The chain employs TRBV6-5 and TRBJ2-7; D possibly corresponds to TRBD1 (6 bases). The V end was cut by 6 bases, the J end by 0 bases, with 15 bases between. This CDR3 contains 15 residues. Germline CDR1 MNHEY, CDR2 SVGAGI. The CDR3 nucleotides read TGTGCCAGCAGCAAATCCAGGGGTCCCTCCTACGAGCAGTACTTC. Translation gives CASSKSRGPSYEQYF.

There are a few counts of this clonotype. J is TRBJ2-1 and V is TRBV7-4, with 8 positions matching TRBD1. Germline V gene sequence: CDR1 SGHVT, CDR2 SQSDAQ. This CDR3 contains 16 residues. V dropped 5 bases and J dropped 0; count of bases not matched to a gene: 6. The CDR3 DNA follows: TGTGCCAGCAGCGGACAGGGATCTAGCTCCTACAATGAGCAGTTCTTC. Encoded protein: CASSGQGSSSYNEQFF.

V gene TRBV28 combines with J gene TRBJ1-2; tentatively, D is TRBD1 (5 bases). V was trimmed by 3 bases and J by 8 bases, leaving 16 bases between them. The germline gives CDR1 MDHEN, CDR2 SYDVKM. The CDR3 length is 14 residues. The CDR3 loop reads CASSFQGASSGYTF. CDR3 bases: TGTGCCAGCAGTTTCCAGGGCGCGTCTAGCGGCTACACCTTC.

This clonotype was seen a few times. V gene TRBV15 combines with J gene TRBJ2-6; tentatively, D is TRBD1 (5 bases). Germline CDR1 LNHNV, CDR2 YYDKDF (reference sequence). The CDR3 is 18 residues long. Trimming left V 0 bases short and J 0 bases short, with 12 bases between. The CDR3, as DNA: TGTGCCACCAGCAGAGATTTAAGACAGTTCTCTGGGGCCAACGTCCTGACTTTC. This translates into CATSRDLRQFSGANVLTF.

V is TRBV4-1 and J is TRBJ2-7; D remains ambiguous. The germline CDR1 and CDR2 sequences are MGHRA and YSYEKL. Trimming left V 1 base short and J 2 bases short, with 6 bases between. The CDR3 contains 13 residues. The CDR3 sequence: CASSQVVPYEQYF. The CDR3 DNA reads TGCGCCAGCAGCCAAGTCGTCCCCTACGAGCAGTACTTC.

In its sample, this clonotype was seen a few times. The V and J genes are TRBV28 and TRBJ2-7; 12 nucleotides match TRBD1. The CDR3 has 15 amino acids. Looked up from germline, CDR1 is MDHEN and CDR2 is SYDVKM. With V trimmed by 4 bases and J by 7 bases, 8 bases remained unmatched. The CDR3 nucleotides are TGTGCCAGCAGTTCACCGGGACAGGGGGCAGGGGAGCAGTACTTC. Translating it yields CASSSPGQGAGEQYF.

A few counts support this clonotype. The chain carries TRBV6-1 and TRBJ1-5; no clear D gene. V gave up 7 bases and J gave up 6 bases, with 10 bases separating them. CDR3 size: 12 residues. Germline CDR1 and CDR2: MNHNS and SASEGT. The CDR3 nucleotides read TGTGCCAGCAATATTGGGGTTCAGCCCCAGCATTTT. Translating it yields CASNIGVQPQHF.

The chain couples TRBV6-1 to TRBJ1-1, with no clear D. The V and J ends lost 8 bases and 0 bases respectively, with 13 bases between them. The CDR3 runs 14 residues. Germline V CDR1 and CDR2: MNHNS, SASEGT. As DNA, the CDR3 is TGTGCCAGCGGGGTGAACGGAATGAACACTGAAGCTTTCTTT. Encoded protein: CASGVNGMNTEAFF.

The chain is built from TRBV19 and TRBJ2-3; the D gene is possibly TRBD1 (5 bases). CDR3 size: 16 residues. The ends were cut back, 5 bases at V and 0 bases at J, with 15 bases in the middle. Germline V lookup: CDR1 LNHDA, CDR2 SQIVND (reference sequence). DNA of the CDR3: TGTGCCAGTAGTGCCCCCAGGGCCGGGAGCACAGATACGCAGTATTTT. It specifies CASSAPRAGSTDTQYF. Based on the CDR3 plus reference TRBV19 and TRBJ2-3, the full variable domain is DGGITQSPKYLFRKEGQNVTLSCEQNLNHDAMYWYRQDPGQGLRLIYYSQIVNDFQKGDIAEGYSVSREKKESFPLTVTSAQKNPTAFYLCASSAPRAGSTDTQYFGPGTRLTVL.

The chain employs TRBV28 and TRBJ2-7, with a tentative D call TRBD1 (5 bases). V lost 5 bases, J lost 3 bases, and 17 bases lay in between. The germline CDR1 and CDR2 sequences are MDHEN and SYDVKM. The CDR3 has 15 amino acids. CDR3 residues: CASSRGQTGDYEQYF. CDR3 DNA sequence: TGTGCCAGCAGTCGTGGACAAACAGGAGACTACGAGCAGTACTTC.

The chain uses TRBV9 and TRBJ2-1; D gene ambiguous. Trimming took 3 bases from V and 2 from J, leaving 21 bases between them. The germline gives CDR1 SGDLS, CDR2 YYNGEE. This CDR3 is built from 18 residues. CDR3 sequence: CASSGPRLGGRTYNEQFF. In DNA, the CDR3 is TGTGCCAGCAGCGGACCCCGGTTGGGCGGTCGAACCTACAATGAGCAGTTCTTC.

This clonotype was found once. This CDR3 is missing its conserved last phenylalanine or tryptophan, likely due to a read error. The chain recombines TRBV7-8 with TRBJ2-2; 8 bases fit TRBD2. V trimming: 1 base; J trimming: 8 bases; junction bases outside the gene matches: 12. The CDR3 is 17 amino acids. Germline V gene sequence: CDR1 SGHVS, CDR2 FQNEAQ. The CDR3 loop is CASSLEEMRLAKGELFL. The CDR3 DNA follows: TGTGCCAGCAGCTTAGAGGAAATGCGACTAGCGAAAGGGGAGCTGTTTTTG.

This clonotype was counted at least ten times. The rearrangement uses TRBV7-8 and TRBJ1-5, with D uncertain. This CDR3 spans 15 amino acids. CDR1 and CDR2 (germline): SGHVS, FQNEAQ. V lost 2 bases and J lost 0, with 8 bases in between. As DNA, the CDR3 is TGTGCCAGCAGCTTACGGGGTAATAGCAATCAGCCCCAGCATTTT. This gives the protein CASSLRGNSNQPQHF.

The chain employs TRBV20-1 and TRBJ1-1; possible D gene TRBD1, 6 bases. The CDR3 has 13 amino acids. Germline CDR1 and CDR2: DFQATT and SNEGSKA (reference sequence). Trimming stripped 3 bases from V and 8 bases from J, with 16 bases between. The CDR3, as DNA: TGCAGTGCTAGTTGGTCGGGGGCGGGGGAAGCTTTCTTT. Its translation is CSASWSGAGEAFF.

The sample holds many counts of this clonotype. This sequence joins TRBV28 and TRBJ1-5, with TRBD1 matching over 9 bases. CDR3 size: 15 residues. With 6 bases clipped from V and 4 bases from J, the junction kept 7 bases outside the gene matches. Per the germline V gene, CDR1 is MDHEN and CDR2 is SYDVKM. The DNA for the CDR3 is TGTGCCAGCAGCCTTCGCGGACAGGGGAATCAGCCCCAGCATTTT. Protein sequence: CASSLRGQGNQPQHF.

Notes on this clonotype: The junction shows a germline mismatch at one end, possibly a read error. This chain uses TRBV20-1 with TRBJ2-1; D gene ambiguous. From germline, CDR1 is DFQATT and CDR2 SNEGSKA (reference sequence). The CDR3 runs 15 residues. The CDR3 loop is CSSRSTRYSYNEQFF. The CDR3 DNA follows: TGCAGTTCTAGATCAACTCGTTACTCCTACAATGAGCAGTTCTTC.

This clonotype has only a few counts. The J gene is TRBJ1-6, the V gene TRBV4-1; maybe TRBD1 (5 bases). Germline CDR1 MGHRA, CDR2 YSYEKL. The V and J ends lost 0 bases and 13 bases respectively, with 7 bases between them. The CDR3 spans 12 residues. The CDR3 region has the DNA TGCGCCAGCAGCCAAGACAGGGCGCCCCTCCACTTT. Translating gives CASSQDRAPLHF.

The chain links TRBV3-1 to TRBJ1-2; tentatively, D is TRBD1 (5 bases). Germline V lookup: CDR1 LGHDT, CDR2 YNNKEL (reference sequence). The CDR3 is 14 amino acids. Trimming shortened V by 3 bases and J by 5 bases, and 13 bases separated the two germline ends. CDR3 protein: CASSHSGTLYGYTF. CDR3 sequence (DNA): TGTGCCAGCAGCCACTCCGGGACGTTGTATGGCTACACCTTC.

This clonotype has just a few counts. The chain is built from TRBV6-1 and TRBJ2-2; weak D call: TRBD1 (5 bases). CDR1 is MNHNS, CDR2 SASEGT, per germline. Between the trimmed V and J ends, which lost 8 bases and 2 bases, there was a span of 9 bases. The CDR3 contains 13 residues. The CDR3 DNA reads as TGTGCCAGCCTTAGGACAAACACCGGGGAGCTGTTTTTT. Residues: CASLRTNTGELFF.

J is TRBJ2-1 and V is TRBV6-2 or TRBV6-3; 11 bases are a match to TRBD2. V lost 4 bases and J lost 8; bases outside the gene matches: 10. The germline V gene encodes CDR1 MNHEY and CDR2 SVGEGT. There are 16 residues in the CDR3. CDR3 amino acids: CASSLLAGGIGDEQFF. In nucleotides, the CDR3 is TGTGCCAGCAGTTTGCTAGCGGGGGGAATTGGAGATGAGCAGTTCTTC.

The gene calls are TRBV20-1 and TRBJ2-3; the D gene is possibly TRBD2 (6 bases). Germline CDR1 reads DFQATT; CDR2 reads SNEGSKA (reference sequence). V lost 6 bases and J 1 base, leaving 20 bases between the germline ends. The CDR3 extends over 16 amino acids. The CDR3 region is CSATPLGGMGTDTQYF. For the CDR3, the DNA is TGCAGTGCCACTCCCCTCGGGGGAATGGGCACAGATACGCAGTATTTT.

The genes are TRBV7-9 and TRBJ2-1, with TRBD1 identical over 7 bases. The CDR3 is 18 amino acids. From germline, CDR1 is SEHNR and CDR2 FQNEAQ (reference sequence). J gave up 6 bases and V 1 base, and 15 bases lay outside the gene matches. This CDR3 reads CASSLEAQTGNGPNEQFF. The CDR3 DNA reads as TGTGCCAGCAGCTTAGAGGCACAGACAGGGAACGGCCCCAATGAGCAGTTCTTC.

V gene TRBV12-3 or TRBV12-4 combines with J gene TRBJ1-2; TRBD1 agrees at 8 bases. The CDR3 runs to 13 residues. Trimming took 6 bases from V and 4 from J; bases not matched to a gene: 4. CDR3 protein: CASRPGQGYGYTF. The CDR3 bases are TGTGCCAGCAGACCTGGACAGGGCTATGGCTACACCTTC.

As for this clonotype: At one boundary the junction diverges from the germline segment, which might be a read error. V usage is TRBV7-9 and J usage is TRBJ1-6; tentatively, D is TRBD1 (5 bases). CDR1 is SEHNR and CDR2 is FQNEAQ in the germline V gene (reference sequence). The CDR3 covers 14 residues. Here the CDR3 reads CAISLAGGNSPLHF. The CDR3, as DNA: TGTGCCATCAGCTTAGCTGGGGGTAATTCACCCCTCCACTTT.

This clonotype was seen at least ten times. The chain recombines TRBV7-2 with TRBJ2-5, with 7 bases matching TRBD2. In germline, CDR1 is SGHTA, CDR2 FQGNSA. The V gene end was trimmed by 0 bases and the J gene end by 2 bases; junction bases not matched to a gene: 3. The CDR3 is made up of 15 amino acids. This CDR3 reads CASSLAPGGQETQYF. CDR3 DNA sequence: TGTGCCAGCAGCTTAGCGCCCGGGGGGCAAGAGACCCAGTACTTC.

V is TRBV12-3 or TRBV12-4 and J is TRBJ2-1, with TRBD1 identical over 8 bases. Unmatched junction bases numbered 11, after V lost 5 bases and J lost 2 bases. The CDR3 is 17 amino acids. In DNA form, the CDR3 reads TGTGCCAGCAGTAGCAGAGGACAGGGCCGTGCCTACAATGAGCAGTTCTTC. It encodes CASSSRGQGRAYNEQFF.

This clonotype showed up just a few times. The rearrangement links TRBV28 to TRBJ2-2, with D possibly TRBD1 on 6 matching bases. CDR3 size: 14 residues. Deletions cut 4 bases from V and 6 bases from J, with 12 bases between. Germline values: CDR1 MDHEN, CDR2 SYDVKM. CDR3 bases: TGTGCCAGCAGTTGGACAGATCGAGCCGGGGAGCTGTTTTTT. This gives the protein CASSWTDRAGELFF.

This clonotype was found a few times. The rearrangement joins TRBV28 to TRBJ2-1; 10 bases align to TRBD2. V lost 6 bases, J lost 4 bases, and 9 bases stayed unmatched. The germline CDR1 and CDR2 sequences are MDHEN and SYDVKM. The length of the CDR3 is 16 residues. CDR3: CASSKGHSGRYNEQFF. CDR3 in DNA: TGTGCCAGCAGCAAAGGCCATAGCGGGAGGTACAATGAGCAGTTCTTC.